This TCR beta chain came from a study of blood T cell repertoires in COVID-19. Overall study: Sites across the United States, Italy and Spain contributed samples from acute and convalescent COVID-19. T cells, B-cell-depleted T cells, or PBMCs supplied cDNA or gDNA.

This clone was seen once. This CDR3 contains 16 residues. V shed 7 bases and J 1 base; nucleotides not matched to a gene: 10. In the authors' workflow: Reference gene primer amplification yielded estimated nucleated cell counts. The assay was immunoSEQ multiplex PCR, and TCRdb's table has in-frame clones only and misses some. V and J calls and clone size are those listed in that table; D and trimming were worked out from the DNA. In the table there are approximately 50,000 clones, 90% to 95% of which are singletons. This chain links TRBV23-1 with TRBJ1-1, with 9 bases that match TRBD1. TRBV23-1 is sorted into the ORF group, with uncertain function. The sequence was obtained from a man in his fifties with active COVID-19. The sequenced sample was peripheral blood. The CDR3 bases are TGCGCCAGCACCGCGGGACAGGGTTATGGGAACACTGAAGCTTTCTTT. This encodes CASTAGQGYGNTEAFF.